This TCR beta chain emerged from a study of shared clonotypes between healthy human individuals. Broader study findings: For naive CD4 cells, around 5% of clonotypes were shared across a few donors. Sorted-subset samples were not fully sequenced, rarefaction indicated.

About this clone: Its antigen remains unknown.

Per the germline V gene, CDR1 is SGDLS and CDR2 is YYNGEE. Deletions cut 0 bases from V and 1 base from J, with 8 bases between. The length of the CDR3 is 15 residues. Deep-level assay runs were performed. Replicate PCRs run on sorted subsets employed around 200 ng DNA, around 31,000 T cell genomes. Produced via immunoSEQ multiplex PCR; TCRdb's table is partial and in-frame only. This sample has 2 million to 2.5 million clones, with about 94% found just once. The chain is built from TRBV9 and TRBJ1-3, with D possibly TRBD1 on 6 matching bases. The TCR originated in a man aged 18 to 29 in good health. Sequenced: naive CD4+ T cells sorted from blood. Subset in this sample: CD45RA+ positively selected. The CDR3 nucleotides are TGTGCCAGCAGCGTAGGGGACAAGTCTGGAAACACCATATATTTT. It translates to CASSVGDKSGNTIYF.